Sequencing of this TCR beta chain was carried out in a study of beta chain features in type 1 diabetes. As for the study in general: Across the samples, approximately 110,000,000 sorted cells were examined in total.

Per the germline V gene, CDR1 is SNHLY and CDR2 is FYNNEI. Trimming took 10 bases from V and 2 from J; bases not matched to a gene: 5. The CDR3 length is 13 residues. The study reverse transcribed the entire isolated RNA, so it sequenced expressed TCRB transcripts. Samples of naive, central memory and regulatory T cells yielded a mean of about 3.5 million reads. TCRdb keeps only in-frame clones here, not all; method: immunoSEQ multiplex PCR. Of around 150,000 clones detected, about 9% appear once; the ten largest clones hold around 0.64%. Populations isolated by sorting all had purity greater than 95%. Broader study findings: cDNA-based sequencing might over-represent cells highly expressing TCR. All four CD4+ subsets of Type 1 diabetes patients contained TCRB CDR3s that were moderately but significantly shorter.

This clone was seen only a few times. Its target is not known. The gene calls are TRBV2 and TRBJ2-5; 9 bases align to TRBD1. Input material: central memory CD4+ T cells from blood. This receptor was identified in a young woman with type 1 diabetes. The CDR3 loop is CAIRDRVQETQYF. The CDR3 DNA reads TGTGCCATCCGGGACAGGGTTCAAGAGACCCAGTACTTC.